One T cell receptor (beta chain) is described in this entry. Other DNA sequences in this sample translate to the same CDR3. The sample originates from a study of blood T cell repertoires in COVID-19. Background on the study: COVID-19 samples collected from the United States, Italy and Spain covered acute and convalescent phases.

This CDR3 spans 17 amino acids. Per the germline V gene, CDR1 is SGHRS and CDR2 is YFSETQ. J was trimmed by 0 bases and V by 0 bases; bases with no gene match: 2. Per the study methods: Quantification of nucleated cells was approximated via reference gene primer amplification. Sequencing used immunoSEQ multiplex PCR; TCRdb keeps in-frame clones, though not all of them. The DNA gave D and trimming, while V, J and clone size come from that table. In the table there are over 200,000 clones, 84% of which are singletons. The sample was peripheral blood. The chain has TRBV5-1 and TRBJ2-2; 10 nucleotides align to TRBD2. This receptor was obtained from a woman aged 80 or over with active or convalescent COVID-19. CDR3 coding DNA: TGCGCCAGCAGCTTGGATCTAGCGGGAGCGAACACCGGGGAGCTGTTTTTT. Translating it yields CASSLDLAGANTGELFF.